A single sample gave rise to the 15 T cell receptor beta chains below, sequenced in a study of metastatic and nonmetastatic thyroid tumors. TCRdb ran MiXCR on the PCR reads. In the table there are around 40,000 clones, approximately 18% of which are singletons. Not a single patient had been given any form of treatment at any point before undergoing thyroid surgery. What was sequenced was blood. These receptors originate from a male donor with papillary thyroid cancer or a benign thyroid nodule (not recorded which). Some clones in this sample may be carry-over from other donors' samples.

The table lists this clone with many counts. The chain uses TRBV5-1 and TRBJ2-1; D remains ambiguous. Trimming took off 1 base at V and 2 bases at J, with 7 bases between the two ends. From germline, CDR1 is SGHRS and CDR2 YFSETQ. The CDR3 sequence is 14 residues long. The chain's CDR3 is CASSLPQTYNEQFF. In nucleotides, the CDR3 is TGCGCCAGCAGCTTGCCTCAAACCTACAATGAGCAGTTCTTC.

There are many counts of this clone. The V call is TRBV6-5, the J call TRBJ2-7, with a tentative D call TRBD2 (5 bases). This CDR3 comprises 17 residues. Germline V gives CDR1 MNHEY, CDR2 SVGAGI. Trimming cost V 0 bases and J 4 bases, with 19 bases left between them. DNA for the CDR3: TGTGCCAGCAGTTACTCTCTTATGGCCAGCGGAGAGTACGAGCAGTACTTC. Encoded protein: CASSYSLMASGEYEQYF.

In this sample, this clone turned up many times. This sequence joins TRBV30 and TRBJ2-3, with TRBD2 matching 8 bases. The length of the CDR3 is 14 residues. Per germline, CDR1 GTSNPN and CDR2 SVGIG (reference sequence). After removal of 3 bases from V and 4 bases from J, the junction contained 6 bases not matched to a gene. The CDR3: CAWSGGVRSDTQYF. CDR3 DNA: TGTGCCTGGAGCGGGGGGGTGAGGTCAGATACGCAGTATTTT.

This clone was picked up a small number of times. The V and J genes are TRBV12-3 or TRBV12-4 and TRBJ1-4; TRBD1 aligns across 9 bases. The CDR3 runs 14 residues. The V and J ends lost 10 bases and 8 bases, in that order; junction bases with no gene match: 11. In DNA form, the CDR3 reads TGTGCCATCAGCCAGGACAGGGGATACGAAAAACTGTTTTTT. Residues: CAISQDRGYEKLFF.

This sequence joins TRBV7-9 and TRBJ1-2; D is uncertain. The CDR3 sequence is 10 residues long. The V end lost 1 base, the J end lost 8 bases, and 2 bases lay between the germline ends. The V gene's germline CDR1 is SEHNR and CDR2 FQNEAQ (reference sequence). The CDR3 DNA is TGTGCCAGCAGCTTAGAGGGCTACACCTTC. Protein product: CASSLEGYTF.

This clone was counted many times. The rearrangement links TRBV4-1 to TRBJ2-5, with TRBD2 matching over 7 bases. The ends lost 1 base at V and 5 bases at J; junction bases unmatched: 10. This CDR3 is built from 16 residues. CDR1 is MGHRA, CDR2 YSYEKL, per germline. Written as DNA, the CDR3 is TGCGCCAGCAGCCAAGCATCGGGCGGGGGAGGGGAGACCCAGTACTTC. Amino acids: CASSQASGGGGETQYF.

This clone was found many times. CDR3 amino acids: CASSPPVLTNYGYTF. The DNA for the CDR3 is TGTGCCAGCTCACCACCCGTCCTGACTAACTATGGCTACACCTTC. The chain couples TRBV18 to TRBJ1-2; D is unresolved. Germline V lookup: CDR1 KGHSH, CDR2 LQKENI. The V end was cut by 0 bases, the J end by 0 bases, with 8 bases between. This CDR3 is 15 amino acids long.

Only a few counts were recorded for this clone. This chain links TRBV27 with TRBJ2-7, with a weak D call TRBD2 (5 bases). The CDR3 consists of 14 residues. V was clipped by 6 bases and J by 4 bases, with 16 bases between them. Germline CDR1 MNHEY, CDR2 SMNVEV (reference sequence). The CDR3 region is CASSHIGSSYEQYF. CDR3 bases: TGTGCCAGCAGCCACATTGGGAGCTCATACGAGCAGTACTTC.

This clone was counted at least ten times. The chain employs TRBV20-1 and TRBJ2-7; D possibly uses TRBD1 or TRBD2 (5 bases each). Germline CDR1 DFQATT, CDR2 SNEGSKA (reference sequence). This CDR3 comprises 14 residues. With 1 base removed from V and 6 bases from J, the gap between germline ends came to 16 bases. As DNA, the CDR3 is TGCAGTGCTAGAGGTCAGGGACCCTCGGGCGAGCAGTACTTC. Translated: CSARGQGPSGEQYF.

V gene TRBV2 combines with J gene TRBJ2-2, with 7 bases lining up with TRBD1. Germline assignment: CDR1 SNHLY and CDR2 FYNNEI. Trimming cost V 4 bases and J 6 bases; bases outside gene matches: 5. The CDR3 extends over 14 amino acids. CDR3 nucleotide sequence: TGTGCCAGCAGTGCCCTTCAGGGGGCCGGGGAGCTGTTTTTT. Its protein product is CASSALQGAGELFF.

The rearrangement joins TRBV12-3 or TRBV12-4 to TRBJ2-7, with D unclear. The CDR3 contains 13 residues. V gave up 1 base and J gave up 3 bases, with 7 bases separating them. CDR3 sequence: CASSLERYYEQYF. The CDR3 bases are TGTGCCAGCAGTTTAGAACGGTACTACGAGCAGTACTTC.

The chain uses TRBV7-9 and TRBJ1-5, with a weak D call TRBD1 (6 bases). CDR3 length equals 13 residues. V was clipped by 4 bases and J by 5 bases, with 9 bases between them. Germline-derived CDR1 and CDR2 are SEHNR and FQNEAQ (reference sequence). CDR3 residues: CASSSGVDQPQHF. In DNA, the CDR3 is TGTGCCAGCAGCTCAGGGGTCGATCAGCCCCAGCATTTT.

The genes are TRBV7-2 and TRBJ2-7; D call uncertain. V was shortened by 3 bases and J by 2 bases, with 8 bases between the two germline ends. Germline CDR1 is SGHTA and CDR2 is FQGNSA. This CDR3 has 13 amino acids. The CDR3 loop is CASSFSSTYEQYF. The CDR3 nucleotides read TGTGCCAGCAGCTTTTCGTCTACCTACGAGCAGTACTTC.

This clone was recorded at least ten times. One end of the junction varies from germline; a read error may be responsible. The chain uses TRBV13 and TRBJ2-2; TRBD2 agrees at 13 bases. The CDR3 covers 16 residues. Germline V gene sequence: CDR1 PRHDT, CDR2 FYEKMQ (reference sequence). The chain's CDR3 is CASSIGTSGDTGELFF. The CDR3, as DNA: TGTGCCAGCAGCATAGGGACTAGCGGGGATACCGGGGAGCTGTTTTTT.

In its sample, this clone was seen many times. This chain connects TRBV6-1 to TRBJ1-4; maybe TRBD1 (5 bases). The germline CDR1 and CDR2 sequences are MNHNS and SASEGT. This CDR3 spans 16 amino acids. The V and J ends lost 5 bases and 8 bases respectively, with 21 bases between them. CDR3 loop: CASSPPEGPYSEKLFF. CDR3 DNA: TGTGCCAGCAGTCCTCCGGAGGGACCTTATTCCGAAAAACTGTTTTTT.